The entry below gives a single TCR beta chain sequence along with its context. At one end the junction does not follow the germline gene, possibly because of a read error. This specimen comes from a study of control samples from healthy donors and cancer patients. CDR3 size: 18 residues. Per the germline V gene, CDR1 is MNHEY and CDR2 is SMNVEV (reference sequence). Repertoires were generated with immunoSEQ multiplex PCR, while TCRdb's copy carries only in-frame clones and drops some. The sample includes 70,000 to 90,000 clones, around 94% of them seen just once. The chain has TRBV27 and TRBJ2-3, with 9 bases aligning to TRBD2. The receptor was isolated from a woman aged 18-29 years in good health. The sample was blood. CDR3 sequence reads: CASSLSNGVGTSTDTRYF. The CDR3 nucleotides read TGTGCCAGCAGTTTATCGAATGGGGTGGGGACTAGCACAGATACGCGGTATTTT.